Listed below are T cell receptor beta chains from one sample, sequenced in a study of CD4 and CD8 cells across lung adenocarcinoma regions. TCRdb analysed the PCR reads with MiXCR anew, one entry per CDR3 protein. Of over 7,000 distinct CDR3 sequences listed, approximately 50% are singletons. Sequencing was done on a sample of CD4+ T cells from the center of a lung tumor. The receptors were sampled from a female donor with lung adenocarcinoma. The CD4 and CD8 labels of this study may be unreliable. Each CDR3 is given with its conserved first and last residue. Each record gives: D gene, V gene, clone size, J gene, CDR3 length, CDR3 protein, CDR3 DNA. A D gene is named only where the DNA matches it firmly. Some rows have no size entry. The others give once, few or many, or a class for an expanded clone.

D gene: TRBD1; V gene: TRBV27; clone size: many; J gene: TRBJ2-7; CDR3 length: 13; CDR3 protein: CASSQGVGHEQYF; CDR3 DNA: TGTGCCAGCAGCCAGGGGGTGGGTCACGAGCAGTACTTC
D gene: TRBD1; V gene: TRBV27; clone size: few; J gene: TRBJ2-7; CDR3 length: 15; CDR3 protein: CASSLSRGIPYEQYF; CDR3 DNA: TGTGCCAGCAGTTTATCCAGGGGGATCCCCTACGAGCAGTACTTC
D gene: TRBD2; V gene: TRBV6-5; clone size: once; J gene: TRBJ2-4; CDR3 length: 16; CDR3 protein: CASSYGGGVVGDIQYF; CDR3 DNA: TGTGCCAGCAGTTACGGTGGGGGGGTCGTCGGGGACATTCAGTACTTC
D gene: .; V gene: TRBV6-1; clone size: medium-sized; J gene: TRBJ2-5; CDR3 length: 14; CDR3 protein: CASSPLRGRETQYF; CDR3 DNA: TGTGCCAGCAGTCCTCTCAGGGGACGGGAGACCCAGTACTTC
D gene: .; V gene: TRBV27; clone size: .; J gene: TRBJ2-4; CDR3 length: 15; CDR3 protein: CASTNGGGDRKIQYF; CDR3 DNA: TGTGCCAGCACCAACGGGGGCGGGGACCGAAAGATTCAGTACTTC
D gene: .; V gene: TRBV6-5; clone size: .; J gene: TRBJ2-7; CDR3 length: 13; CDR3 protein: CASSYGQTYEQYF; CDR3 DNA: TGTGCCAGCAGTTATGGGCAAACCTACGAGCAGTACTTC
D gene: .; V gene: TRBV15; clone size: few; J gene: TRBJ1-4; CDR3 length: 14; CDR3 protein: CATSSTGVGEKLFF; CDR3 DNA: TGTGCCACCAGCAGTACGGGGGTAGGAGAAAAACTGTTTTTT
D gene: .; V gene: TRBV6-5; clone size: .; J gene: TRBJ1-5; CDR3 length: 13; CDR3 protein: CASSYSNQQPQHF; CDR3 DNA: TGTGCCAGCAGTTACTCGAATCAACAGCCCCAGCATTTT
D gene: TRBD2; V gene: TRBV11-1; clone size: few; J gene: TRBJ2-5; CDR3 length: 14; CDR3 protein: CASSWGLAQETQYF; CDR3 DNA: TGTGCCAGCAGCTGGGGACTAGCGCAAGAGACCCAGTACTTC
D gene: TRBD2; V gene: TRBV10-1; clone size: .; J gene: TRBJ2-7; CDR3 length: 14; CDR3 protein: CASSESSGRHEQYF; CDR3 DNA: TGCGCCAGCAGTGAGTCGAGCGGGAGACACGAGCAGTACTTC
D gene: .; V gene: TRBV4-1; clone size: once; J gene: TRBJ2-7; CDR3 length: 11; CDR3 protein: CASSHWGEQYF; CDR3 DNA: TGCGCCAGCAGCCACTGGGGCGAGCAGTACTTC
D gene: .; V gene: TRBV29-1; clone size: once; J gene: TRBJ1-2; CDR3 length: 11; CDR3 protein: CSVSLKTGYTF; CDR3 DNA: TGCAGCGTCTCACTAAAAACTGGCTACACCTTC
D gene: .; V gene: TRBV7-2; clone size: .; J gene: TRBJ2-4; CDR3 length: 14; CDR3 protein: CASSLAAGLNIQYF; CDR3 DNA: TGTGCCAGCAGCTTAGCCGCCGGCCTAAACATTCAGTACTTC
D gene: TRBD1; V gene: TRBV12-3/TRBV12-4; clone size: .; J gene: TRBJ2-5; CDR3 length: 15; CDR3 protein: CASSPSGQGEETQYF; CDR3 DNA: TGTGCCAGCAGCCCTTCGGGACAGGGCGAAGAGACCCAGTACTTC
D gene: TRBD2; V gene: TRBV24-1; clone size: few; J gene: TRBJ2-5; CDR3 length: 15; CDR3 protein: CATSDRTSDQETQYF; CDR3 DNA: TGTGCCACCAGTGATCGGACTAGCGACCAAGAGACCCAGTACTTC
D gene: .; V gene: TRBV25-1; clone size: .; J gene: TRBJ2-3; CDR3 length: 15; CDR3 protein: CASSAGRRGKNMQYF; CDR3 DNA: TGTGCCAGCAGTGCGGGGCGGAGAGGCAAAAACATGCAGTATTTC
D gene: TRBD2; V gene: TRBV6-1; clone size: .; J gene: TRBJ2-1; CDR3 length: 13; CDR3 protein: CASNLAVGNEQFF; CDR3 DNA: TGTGCCAGCAACCTAGCGGTGGGGAATGAGCAGTTCTTC
D gene: .; V gene: TRBV6-1; clone size: .; J gene: TRBJ2-5; CDR3 length: 13; CDR3 protein: CASSEGSMGTQYF; CDR3 DNA: TGTGCCAGCAGTGAAGGCTCAATGGGGACCCAGTACTTC
D gene: .; V gene: TRBV6-1; clone size: .; J gene: TRBJ1-6; CDR3 length: 12; CDR3 protein: CASSEYNSPLHF; CDR3 DNA: TGTGCCAGCAGTGAATATAATTCACCCCTCCACTTT
D gene: .; V gene: TRBV27; clone size: .; J gene: TRBJ2-3; CDR3 length: 12; CDR3 protein: CASGSDPDTQYF; CDR3 DNA: TGTGCCAGCGGGAGTGACCCGGATACGCAGTACTTT
D gene: TRBD1; V gene: TRBV27; clone size: many; J gene: TRBJ1-5; CDR3 length: 15; CDR3 protein: CASSLSRDRYQPQHF; CDR3 DNA: TGTGCCAGCAGTTTGAGTAGGGACAGGTATCAGCCCCAGCATTTT
D gene: .; V gene: TRBV10-2; clone size: .; J gene: TRBJ2-3; CDR3 length: 14; CDR3 protein: CLGSQAMGTNAQYF; CDR3 DNA: TGCCTCGGCAGCCAGGCTATGGGCACAAATGCGCAGTATTTT
D gene: TRBD1; V gene: TRBV6-1; clone size: many; J gene: TRBJ2-1; CDR3 length: 16; CDR3 protein: CASSVPGDRDENEQFF; CDR3 DNA: TGTGCCAGCAGTGTCCCGGGGGACAGGGATGAAAATGAGCAGTTCTTC
D gene: .; V gene: TRBV6-1; clone size: .; J gene: TRBJ2-5; CDR3 length: 16; CDR3 protein: CASSGTAGRVTETQYF; CDR3 DNA: TGTGCCAGCAGTGGGACGGCTGGCCGAGTAACAGAGACGCAGTACTTT
D gene: .; V gene: TRBV7-2; clone size: many; J gene: TRBJ2-7; CDR3 length: 15; CDR3 protein: CASSFGGGSYNEQYF; CDR3 DNA: TGTGCCAGCAGCTTTGGGGGAGGAAGCTACAATGAGCAGTACTTC
D gene: .; V gene: TRBV6-1; clone size: .; J gene: TRBJ2-5; CDR3 length: 14; CDR3 protein: CAGSGGGVPETQYF; CDR3 DNA: TGTGCGGGCAGTGGGGGCGGAGTGCCAGAGACCCAGTACTTC
D gene: .; V gene: TRBV25-1; clone size: once; J gene: TRBJ2-1; CDR3 length: 14; CDR3 protein: CASSDIQRTIEQFF; CDR3 DNA: TGTGCCAGCAGTGACATACAGAGGACCATTGAGCAGTTCTTT
D gene: .; V gene: TRBV6-5; clone size: .; J gene: TRBJ2-5; CDR3 length: 14; CDR3 protein: CASSYDWQGWSQYF; CDR3 DNA: TGTGCCAGCAGTTACGACTGGCAGGGGTGGTCCCAGTACTTC
D gene: .; V gene: TRBV27; clone size: many; J gene: TRBJ2-5; CDR3 length: 13; CDR3 protein: CASSLVGQETQYF; CDR3 DNA: TGTGCCAGCAGTTTGGTAGGGCAAGAGACCCAGTACTTC
D gene: TRBD1; V gene: TRBV6-1; clone size: .; J gene: TRBJ2-7; CDR3 length: 13; CDR3 protein: CASSRDRAYEQYF; CDR3 DNA: TGTGCCAGCTCTCGAGACAGGGCCTACGAGCAGTACTTC
D gene: TRBD1; V gene: TRBV6-5; clone size: medium-sized; J gene: TRBJ2-7; CDR3 length: 13; CDR3 protein: CASSLGQGGEQYF; CDR3 DNA: TGTGCCAGCAGTCTCGGACAGGGCGGCGAGCAGTACTTC
D gene: .; V gene: TRBV10-2; clone size: many; J gene: TRBJ2-7; CDR3 length: 11; CDR3 protein: CASREGFEQYF; CDR3 DNA: TGCGCCAGCAGGGAGGGCTTCGAGCAGTACTTC
D gene: TRBD2; V gene: TRBV6-1; clone size: .; J gene: TRBJ2-7; CDR3 length: 18; CDR3 protein: CASSVLRLTSGSSYEQYF; CDR3 DNA: TGTGCCAGCAGTGTTCTTCGTCTGACTAGCGGGAGCTCCTACGAGCAGTACTTC
D gene: .; V gene: TRBV6-1; clone size: .; J gene: TRBJ2-1; CDR3 length: 13; CDR3 protein: CASSGLNVNEQFF; CDR3 DNA: TGTGCCAGCAGTGGTCTGAACGTAAATGAGCAGTTCTTC
D gene: TRBD1; V gene: TRBV6-1; clone size: .; J gene: TRBJ2-1; CDR3 length: 15; CDR3 protein: CASRNPGQRYNEQFF; CDR3 DNA: TGTGCCAGCAGGAATCCGGGACAGCGGTACAATGAGCAGTTCTTC
D gene: .; V gene: TRBV6-1; clone size: .; J gene: TRBJ2-2; CDR3 length: 16; CDR3 protein: CASYDRSRGGVGELFF; CDR3 DNA: TGTGCCAGTTATGACCGGAGCAGGGGAGGGGTCGGCGAGCTGTTTTTC
D gene: .; V gene: TRBV27; clone size: .; J gene: TRBJ2-5; CDR3 length: 15; CDR3 protein: CAAGLGGGDQEIQYF; CDR3 DNA: TGTGCCGCGGGGCTCGGGGGCGGGGACCAAGAGATCCAGTACTTC
D gene: TRBD2; V gene: TRBV27; clone size: .; J gene: TRBJ2-7; CDR3 length: 15; CDR3 protein: CASSPGLADYNEQYF; CDR3 DNA: TGTGCCAGCAGTCCGGGACTAGCGGATTACAATGAGCAGTACTTC
D gene: .; V gene: TRBV5-1; clone size: many; J gene: TRBJ2-2; CDR3 length: 14; CDR3 protein: CASSLLLDTGELFF; CDR3 DNA: TGCGCCAGCAGCTTGCTCCTCGACACCGGGGAGCTGTTTTTT
D gene: .; V gene: TRBV6-5; clone size: few; J gene: TRBJ2-5; CDR3 length: 13; CDR3 protein: CASSYSAQETQYF; CDR3 DNA: TGTGCCAGCAGTTACTCGGCCCAAGAGACCCAGTACTTC
D gene: TRBD2; V gene: TRBV6-1; clone size: .; J gene: TRBJ2-4; CDR3 length: 19; CDR3 protein: CASSEARFAGGRVQNTQYF; CDR3 DNA: TGTGCCAGCAGTGAAGCTCGATTCGCGGGAGGGCGAGTACAAAACACCCAGTACTTC
D gene: .; V gene: TRBV14; clone size: .; J gene: TRBJ2-1; CDR3 length: 14; CDR3 protein: CASSQDLGLGVQFF; CDR3 DNA: TGTGCCAGCAGCCAAGATTTAGGGCTAGGGGTGCAGTTCTTC
D gene: .; V gene: TRBV20-1; clone size: many; J gene: TRBJ2-3; CDR3 length: 13; CDR3 protein: CSANLEGTDTQYF; CDR3 DNA: TGCAGTGCTAACCTTGAGGGGACAGATACGCAGTATTTT
D gene: .; V gene: TRBV7-2; clone size: .; J gene: TRBJ1-2; CDR3 length: 15; CDR3 protein: CASSSTRGQIYGYTF; CDR3 DNA: TGTGCCAGCAGCTCAACCCGGGGCCAGATCTATGGCTACACCTTC
D gene: TRBD2; V gene: TRBV6-1; clone size: .; J gene: TRBJ2-5; CDR3 length: 14; CDR3 protein: CASSSQRGQETQYF; CDR3 DNA: TGTGCCAGCAGCTCCCAGCGGGGTCAAGAGACCCAGTACTTC